Below, 25 T cell receptor beta chains from the same sample are listed, as sequenced in a study of radiotherapy plus CTLA-4 blockade in lung cancer (dated by TCRdb to the late 2010s). The library was obtained by the immunoSEQ multiplex PCR assay. TCRdb's version of the immuneACCESS table is confined to in-frame rearrangements and falls short of the full clone set. An unresolved V gene accounts for under half of the shortfall where checked; the remainder is of unknown origin. Here the sample has 90,000 to 100,000 clones; about 86% occur a single time. Of the sample, nearly 5% falls within the top ten clones. The material was peripheral blood, obtained from a patient treated with radiotherapy plus ipilimumab. The receptors here all came from a human donor with non-small cell lung cancer that progressed on radiotherapy plus ipilimumab.

The chain is built from TRBV7-8 and TRBJ2-5, with 15 bases fitting TRBD2. The V gene end was trimmed by 4 bases and the J gene end by 5 bases; junction bases not matched to a gene: 8. The CDR3 contains 17 residues. CDR1 and CDR2 from the germline V gene are SGHVS and FQNEAQ. CDR3 bases: TGTGCCAGCAGCTCGGGACTAGCGGGAGGAATAGGGGAGACCCAGTACTTC. Its protein product is CASSSGLAGGIGETQYF. Full variable domain (missing parts from reference TRBV7-8 and TRBJ2-5): GAGVSQSPRYKVAKRGQDVALRCDPISGHVSLFWYQQALGQGPEFLTYFQNEAQLDKSGLPSDRFFAERPEGSVSTLKIQRTQQEDSAVYLCASSSGLAGGIGETQYFGPGTRLLVL.

V gene TRBV9 combines with J gene TRBJ1-5; 7 nucleotides align to TRBD1. V lost 3 bases and J lost 1; bases outside the gene matches: 4. Germline values: CDR1 SGDLS, CDR2 YYNGEE. The CDR3 runs to 15 residues. CDR3 loop: CASSAPGQSNQPQHF. CDR3 DNA sequence: TGTGCCAGCAGCGCCCCGGGACAGAGCAATCAGCCCCAGCATTTT.

The V gene is TRBV4-1, the J gene TRBJ1-2; the match to TRBD1 covers 7 bases. Unmatched junction bases numbered 6, after V lost 0 bases and J lost 8 bases. The CDR3 spans 14 residues. The V gene's germline CDR1 is MGHRA and CDR2 YSYEKL. The CDR3 nucleotides are TGCGCCAGCAGCCAAGATCCCGCAGGGGGAGGCTACACCTTC. Residues: CASSQDPAGGGYTF.

This sequence joins TRBV2 and TRBJ2-7, with TRBD2 matching 7 bases. The CDR3 length is 14 residues. J lost 0 bases, V lost 5 bases, and 4 bases had no gene match. Germline V gene lookup returns CDR1 SNHLY and CDR2 FYNNEI. Here the CDR3 DNA reads TGTGCCAGCAGTTTCGCTAGCGGCTCCTACGAGCAGTACTTC. This sequence encodes CASSFASGSYEQYF.

This clone was counted once. The chain links TRBV6-5 to TRBJ2-5; D is unclear. Germline loops: CDR1 MNHEY, CDR2 SVGAGI. The CDR3 length is 15 residues. The ends were cut back, 6 bases at V and 1 base at J, with 15 bases in the middle. The CDR3 here is CASRALDASQETQYF. In nucleotides, the CDR3 is TGTGCCAGCAGAGCACTGGACGCATCCCAAGAGACCCAGTACTTC.

This chain uses TRBV13 with TRBJ2-7, with D hard to call. The CDR3 has 12 amino acids. Looked up from germline, CDR1 is PRHDT and CDR2 is FYEKMQ (reference sequence). Trimming took off 6 bases at V and 6 bases at J, with 12 bases between the two ends. The CDR3 here is CASSSGNPEQYF. The CDR3 nucleotides are TGTGCCAGCAGTAGTGGGAATCCCGAGCAGTACTTC.

V is TRBV7-2 and J is TRBJ2-7, with D uncertain. The ends were cut back, 5 bases at V and 6 bases at J, with 14 bases in the middle. The germline V gene has CDR1 SGHTA and CDR2 FQGNSA. CDR3 length equals 13 residues. Written as DNA, the CDR3 is TGTGCCAGCAGCCCCTACGGTGGGTTCGAGCAGTACTTC. Its translation: CASSPYGGFEQYF.

This chain connects TRBV5-5 to TRBJ2-7; D possibly corresponds to TRBD2 (5 bases). In germline, CDR1 is SGHKS, CDR2 YYEKEE (reference sequence). The V end was cut by 0 bases, the J end by 3 bases, with 10 bases between. The CDR3 length is 14 residues. DNA for the CDR3: TGTGCCAGCAGCTTGGTAGCGAGCAACTACGAGCAGTACTTC. This gives the protein CASSLVASNYEQYF.

As to this clone: The sample carries other DNA sequences with the same CDR3. V and J are TRBV11-3 and TRBJ1-1; the D gene is possibly TRBD1 (5 bases). The CDR3 consists of 14 residues. V lost 1 base and J lost 0, with 6 bases in between. Germline CDR1 SGHNT, CDR2 YENEEA. The CDR3 sequence: CASSLAGLNTEAFF. In nucleotides, the CDR3 is TGTGCCAGCAGCTTAGCGGGACTGAACACTGAAGCTTTCTTT.

This chain connects TRBV6-6 to TRBJ2-7; D possibly corresponds to TRBD2 (5 bases). Germline values: CDR1 MNHNY, CDR2 SVGAGI (reference sequence). V lost 2 bases to trimming and J lost 4 bases, with 9 bases between them. This CDR3 has 13 residues. The CDR3 reads CASSYTRIYEQYF. CDR3 nucleotides: TGTGCCAGCAGTTACACTAGGATTTACGAGCAGTACTTC.

This CDR3 reads CASSSARDTDGQYF. The CDR3 DNA sequence: TGTGCCAGCAGCTCTGCTCGGGACACGGACGGGCAGTACTTC. The J gene is TRBJ2-7, the V gene TRBV7-9, with D possibly being TRBD1 (6 bases). V lost 4 bases and J 9 bases, leaving 19 bases between the germline ends. This CDR3 is built from 14 residues. Per germline, CDR1 SEHNR and CDR2 FQNEAQ (reference sequence).

The V call is TRBV14, the J call TRBJ2-3; the match to TRBD1 covers 8 bases. The germline V gene has CDR1 SGHDN and CDR2 FVKESK. J gave up 3 bases and V 0 bases, and 5 bases lay outside the gene matches. This CDR3 region has 16 residues. CDR3 nucleotides: TGTGCCAGCAGCCAAGACCAGGACAGGGTAACAGATACGCAGTATTTT. Translation gives CASSQDQDRVTDTQYF.

This clone has a handful of counts. The rearrangement links TRBV19 to TRBJ2-1, with D unresolved. This CDR3 is built from 14 residues. CDR1 is LNHDA and CDR2 is SQIVND in the germline V gene (reference sequence). V was clipped by 0 bases and J by 9 bases, with 12 bases between them. In DNA, the CDR3 is TGTGCCAGTAGTATAGATCGCCGAACCGGTGAGCAGTTCTTC. Translation gives CASSIDRRTGEQFF.

The chain carries TRBV7-3 and TRBJ2-1; no firm D call. CDR3 length: 13 amino acids. V lost 5 bases and J 10 bases, leaving 15 bases between the germline ends. Germline values: CDR1 SGHTA, CDR2 FQGTGA. The CDR3 region is CASSPALIGEQFF. CDR3 in DNA: TGTGCCAGCAGCCCCGCCCTGATTGGAGAGCAGTTCTTC.

The genes are TRBV11-2 and TRBJ2-2; D may be TRBD1 (5 bases). This CDR3 is built from 15 residues. Between the trimmed V and J ends, which lost 2 bases and 6 bases, there was a span of 13 bases. Germline V gene lookup returns CDR1 SGHAT and CDR2 FQNNGV. The CDR3 here is CASSLFLGRAGELFF. The CDR3, as DNA: TGTGCCAGCAGCTTATTCCTCGGCAGGGCCGGGGAGCTGTTTTTT.

The chain combines TRBV5-1 with TRBJ2-7; 10 bases line up with TRBD2. The germline CDR1 and CDR2 sequences are SGHRS and YFSETQ. Trimming at V came to 3 bases and at J to 2 bases, leaving 2 bases not matched to a gene. The CDR3 covers 14 residues. CDR3 DNA: TGCGCCAGCAGCTCAGGACTAGCGGCCTACGAGCAGTACTTC. Encoded protein: CASSSGLAAYEQYF.

The chain carries TRBV9 and TRBJ2-5, with D possibly matching TRBD1 (5 bases). The germline gives CDR1 SGDLS, CDR2 YYNGEE. V was clipped by 4 bases and J by 6 bases, with 19 bases between them. This CDR3 comprises 15 residues. CDR3 nucleotide sequence: TGTGCCAGCAGCCGAACAGGACACGGCGAGCAGACCCAGTACTTC. Its translation is CASSRTGHGEQTQYF.

V usage is TRBV19 and J usage is TRBJ1-1, with D maybe TRBD1 (6 bases). The CDR3 has 14 residues. Germline assignment: CDR1 LNHDA and CDR2 SQIVND (reference sequence). Trimming removed 1 base from V and 4 bases from J, with 10 bases in between. This CDR3 reads CASSIVGGSTEAFF. The DNA for the CDR3 is TGTGCCAGTAGTATAGTAGGGGGGTCCACTGAAGCTTTCTTT. The full variable domain, rest sourced from reference TRBV19 and TRBJ1-1, is DGGITQSPKYLFRKEGQNVTLSCEQNLNHDAMYWYRQDPGQGLRLIYYSQIVNDFQKGDIAEGYSVSREKKESFPLTVTSAQKNPTAFYLCASSIVGGSTEAFFGQGTRLTVV.

This clone was observed a handful of times. J is TRBJ2-1 and V is TRBV7-2; 10 bases match TRBD2. V was clipped by 5 bases and J by 1 base; unmatched bases: 2. The CDR3 is 15 amino acids. Looked up from germline, CDR1 is SGHTA and CDR2 is FQGNSA. The DNA of the CDR3 is TGTGCCAGCAGCACGGGACTAGCGTCCTACAATGAGCAGTTCTTC. This codes for CASSTGLASYNEQFF.

This rearrangement joins TRBV14 to TRBJ2-7; tentative D call: TRBD2 (5 bases). With 4 bases removed from V and 2 bases from J, the gap between germline ends came to 21 bases. The germline gives CDR1 SGHDN, CDR2 FVKESK. The CDR3 sequence is 17 residues long. Here the CDR3 DNA reads TGTGCCAGCAGCCCCACGGGGAGCTACAAATTACCCTACGAGCAGTACTTC. Encoded protein: CASSPTGSYKLPYEQYF.

Concerning this clone itself: Other DNA sequences from this sample encode an identical CDR3 as well. V and J are TRBV9 and TRBJ2-1; D unresolved. CDR3 size: 15 residues. Germline CDR1 and CDR2: SGDLS and YYNGEE. Trimming removed 2 bases from V and 2 bases from J, with 11 bases in between. Written as DNA, the CDR3 is TGTGCCAGCAGCGTCGCCGGGTCACCCTACAATGAGCAGTTCTTC. Translation gives CASSVAGSPYNEQFF.

This chain joins TRBV11-3 and TRBJ1-1; D is unclear. V lost 1 base to trimming and J lost 7 bases, with 13 bases between them. Germline V gene data show CDR1 as SGHNT and CDR2 as YENEEA. CDR3 length: 14 residues. CDR3 DNA: TGTGCCAGCAGCTTAGCCCTGTTTCGCGATGAAGCTTTCTTT. This sequence encodes CASSLALFRDEAFF.

The V and J genes are TRBV7-9 and TRBJ2-6, with D perhaps TRBD1 or TRBD2 (5 bases each). The V end was cut by 1 base, the J end by 16 bases, with 8 bases between. The CDR3 spans 11 residues. Germline CDR1 and CDR2: SEHNR and FQNEAQ (reference sequence). CDR3 DNA sequence: TGTGCCAGCAGCTTAGGAGGGGCACTGACTTTC. Its translation is CASSLGGALTF. The whole variable domain, remainder taken from reference TRBV7-9 and TRBJ2-6, is DTGVSQNPRHKITKRGQNVTFRCDPISEHNRLYWYRQTLGQGPEFLTYFQNEAQLEKSRLLSDRFSAERPKGSFSTLEIQRTEQGDSAMYLCASSLGGALTFGAGSRLTVL.

This clone was detected only once. J is TRBJ2-2 and V is TRBV10-1; D not certain. Germline CDR1 is WNHNN and CDR2 is SYGVQD (reference sequence). The V end was cut by 5 bases, the J end by 6 bases, with 7 bases between. This CDR3 region has 12 residues. CDR3 residues: CASSLGPGELFF. The CDR3 DNA is TGCGCCAGCAGTCTAGGGCCCGGGGAGCTGTTTTTT.

This clone was seen a single time. V is TRBV6-5 and J is TRBJ1-1, with D perhaps matching TRBD1 (5 bases). V was clipped by 4 bases and J by 0 bases, with 15 bases between them. The CDR3 consists of 16 residues. CDR1 and CDR2 from the germline V gene are MNHEY and SVGAGI. The DNA of the CDR3 is TGTGCCAGCAGTTCCGCACCCGGGGGGATGAACACTGAAGCTTTCTTT. The encoded protein is CASSSAPGGMNTEAFF.